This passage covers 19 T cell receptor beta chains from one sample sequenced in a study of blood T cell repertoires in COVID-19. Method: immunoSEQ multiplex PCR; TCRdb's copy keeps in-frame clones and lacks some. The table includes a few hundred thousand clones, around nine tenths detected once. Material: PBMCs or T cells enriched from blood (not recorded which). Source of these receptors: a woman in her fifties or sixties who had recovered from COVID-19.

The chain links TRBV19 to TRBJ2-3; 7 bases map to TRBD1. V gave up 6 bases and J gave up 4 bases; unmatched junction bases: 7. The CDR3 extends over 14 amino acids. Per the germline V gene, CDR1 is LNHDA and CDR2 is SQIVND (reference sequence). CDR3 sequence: CASRDRTGADTQYF. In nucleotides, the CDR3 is TGTGCCAGTAGGGACAGGACCGGGGCAGATACGCAGTATTTT.

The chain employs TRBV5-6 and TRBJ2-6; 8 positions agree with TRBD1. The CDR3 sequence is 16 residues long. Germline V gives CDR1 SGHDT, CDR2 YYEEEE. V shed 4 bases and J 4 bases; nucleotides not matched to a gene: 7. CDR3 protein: CASSPPGGRGANVLTF. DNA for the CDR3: TGTGCCAGCAGCCCTCCAGGGGGCCGGGGGGCCAACGTCCTGACTTTC. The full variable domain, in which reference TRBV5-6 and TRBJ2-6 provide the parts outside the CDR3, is DAGVTQSPTHLIKTRGQQVTLRCSPKSGHDTVSWYQQALGQGPQFIFQYYEEEERQRGNFPDRFSGHQFPNYSSELNVNALLLGDSALYLCASSPPGGRGANVLTFGAGSRLTVL.

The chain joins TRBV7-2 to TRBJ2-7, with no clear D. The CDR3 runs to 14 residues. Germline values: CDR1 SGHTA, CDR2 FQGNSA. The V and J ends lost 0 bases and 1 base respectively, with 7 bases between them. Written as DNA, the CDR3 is TGTGCCAGCAGCTTAGCCCCCGGGTCCTACGAGCAGTACTTC. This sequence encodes CASSLAPGSYEQYF.

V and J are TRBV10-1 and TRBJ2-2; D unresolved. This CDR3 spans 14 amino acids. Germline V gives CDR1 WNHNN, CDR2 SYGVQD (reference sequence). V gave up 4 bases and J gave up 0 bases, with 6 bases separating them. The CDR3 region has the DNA TGCGCCAGCAGTGGGGCAACGAACACCGGGGAGCTGTTTTTT. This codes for CASSGATNTGELFF.

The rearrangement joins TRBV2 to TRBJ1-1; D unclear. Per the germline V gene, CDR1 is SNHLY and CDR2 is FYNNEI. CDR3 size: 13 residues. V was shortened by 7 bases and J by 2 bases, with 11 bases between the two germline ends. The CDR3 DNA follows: TGTGCCAGCATCCGGGAAGTAAACACTGAAGCTTTCTTT. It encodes CASIREVNTEAFF.

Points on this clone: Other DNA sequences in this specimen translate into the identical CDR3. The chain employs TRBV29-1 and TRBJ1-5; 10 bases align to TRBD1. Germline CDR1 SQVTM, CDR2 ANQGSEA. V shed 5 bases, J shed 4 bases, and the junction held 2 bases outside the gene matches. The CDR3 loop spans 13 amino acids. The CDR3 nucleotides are TGCAGCGTTCCGGGACAGGGGAATCAGCCCCAGCATTTT. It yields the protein CSVPGQGNQPQHF.

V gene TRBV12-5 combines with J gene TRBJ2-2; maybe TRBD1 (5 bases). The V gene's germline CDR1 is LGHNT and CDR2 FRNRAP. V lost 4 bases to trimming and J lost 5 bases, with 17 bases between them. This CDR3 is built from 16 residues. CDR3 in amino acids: CASGSSAGIGTGELFF. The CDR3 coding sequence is TGTGCTAGTGGTTCCTCGGCAGGGATCGGAACCGGGGAGCTGTTTTTT.

The CDR3 bases are TGTGCCAGTAGTTCCTACGTTGAAGATAATTCACCCCTCCACTTT. As protein: CASSSYVEDNSPLHF. The J gene is TRBJ1-6, the V gene TRBV19, with D uncertain. The CDR3 loop spans 15 amino acids. CDR1 LNHDA and CDR2 SQIVND come from the germline V gene (reference sequence). Trimming took 5 bases from V and 5 from J, leaving 13 bases between them.

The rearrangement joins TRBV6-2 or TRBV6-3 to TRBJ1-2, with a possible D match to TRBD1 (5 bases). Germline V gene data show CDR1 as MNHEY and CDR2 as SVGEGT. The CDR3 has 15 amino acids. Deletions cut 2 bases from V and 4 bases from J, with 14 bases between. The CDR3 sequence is CASSYGGLLSYGYTF. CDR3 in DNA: TGTGCCAGCAGTTACGGGGGACTGTTAAGCTATGGCTACACCTTC.

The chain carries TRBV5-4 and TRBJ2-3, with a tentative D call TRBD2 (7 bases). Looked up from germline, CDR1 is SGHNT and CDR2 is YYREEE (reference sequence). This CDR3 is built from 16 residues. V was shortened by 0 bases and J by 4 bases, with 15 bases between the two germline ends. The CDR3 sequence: CASSLETGGGADTQYF. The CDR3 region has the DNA TGTGCCAGCAGCTTGGAAACGGGGGGCGGGGCAGATACGCAGTATTTT.

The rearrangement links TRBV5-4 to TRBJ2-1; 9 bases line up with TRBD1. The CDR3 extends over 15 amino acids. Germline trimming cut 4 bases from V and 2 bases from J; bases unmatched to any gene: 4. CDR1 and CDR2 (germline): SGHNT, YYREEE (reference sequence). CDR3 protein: CASSPGQGTYNEQFF. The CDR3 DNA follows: TGTGCCAGCAGCCCGGGACAGGGCACCTACAATGAGCAGTTCTTC.

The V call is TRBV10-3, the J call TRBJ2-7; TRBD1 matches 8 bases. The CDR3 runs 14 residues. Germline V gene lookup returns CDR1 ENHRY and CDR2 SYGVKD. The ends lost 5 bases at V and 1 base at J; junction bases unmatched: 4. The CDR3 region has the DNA TGTGCCATCAGTAGACAGGGGAGGTCCTACGAGCAGTACTTC. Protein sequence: CAISRQGRSYEQYF.

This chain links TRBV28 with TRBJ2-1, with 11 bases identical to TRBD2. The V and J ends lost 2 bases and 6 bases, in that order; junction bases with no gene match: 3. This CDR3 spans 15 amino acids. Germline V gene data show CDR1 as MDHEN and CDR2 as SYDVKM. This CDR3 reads CASSLRLAGGNEQFF. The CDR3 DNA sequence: TGTGCCAGCAGTTTAAGGCTAGCGGGGGGCAATGAGCAGTTCTTC.

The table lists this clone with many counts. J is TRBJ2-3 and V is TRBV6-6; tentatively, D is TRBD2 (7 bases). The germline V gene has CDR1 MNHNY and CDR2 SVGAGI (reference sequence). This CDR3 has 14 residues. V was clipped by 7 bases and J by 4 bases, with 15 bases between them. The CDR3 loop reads CASTLGGAPDTQYF. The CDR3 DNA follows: TGTGCCAGCACCCTAGGGGGGGCTCCAGATACGCAGTATTTT.

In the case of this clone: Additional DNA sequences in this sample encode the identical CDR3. CDR3 sequence (DNA): TGCGCCAGCAGCCAAGTGGGGGGGAATCAGCCCCAGCATTTT. This gives the protein CASSQVGGNQPQHF. The J gene is TRBJ1-5, the V gene TRBV4-1; D is possibly TRBD1 (5 bases). Looked up from germline, CDR1 is MGHRA and CDR2 is YSYEKL. This CDR3 spans 14 amino acids. V was shortened by 1 base and J by 4 bases, with 8 bases between the two germline ends.

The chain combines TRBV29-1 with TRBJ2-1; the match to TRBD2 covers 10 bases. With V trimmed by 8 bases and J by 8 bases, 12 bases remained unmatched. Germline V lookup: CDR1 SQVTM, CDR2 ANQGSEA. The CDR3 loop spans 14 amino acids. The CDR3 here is CSSSRAGGGHEQFF. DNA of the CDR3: TGCAGCTCGAGCAGAGCGGGGGGGGGCCATGAGCAGTTCTTC.

CDR3 residues: CASSYDWNYGYTF. The CDR3 DNA reads TGTGCCAGCAGTTACGACTGGAACTATGGCTACACCTTC. The chain is built from TRBV6-5 and TRBJ1-2; D is unclear. V was clipped by 2 bases and J by 2 bases, with 6 bases between them. CDR3 size: 13 residues. The germline V gene has CDR1 MNHEY and CDR2 SVGAGI.

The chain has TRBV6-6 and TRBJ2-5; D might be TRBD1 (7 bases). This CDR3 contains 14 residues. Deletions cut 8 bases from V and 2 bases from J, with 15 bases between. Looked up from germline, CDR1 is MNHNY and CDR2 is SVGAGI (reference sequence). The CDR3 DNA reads TGTGCCAGCGCCAGGGGGGCCTTACAAGAGACCCAGTACTTC. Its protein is CASARGALQETQYF.

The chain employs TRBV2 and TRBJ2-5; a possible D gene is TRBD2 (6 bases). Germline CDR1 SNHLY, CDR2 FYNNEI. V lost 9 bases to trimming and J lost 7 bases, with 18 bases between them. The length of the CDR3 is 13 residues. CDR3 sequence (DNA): TGTGCCAGTCTCCGGGACTCCCCCGGGACCCAGTACTTC. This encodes CASLRDSPGTQYF.